The sequence of this T cell receptor (beta chain) was determined in a study of cytomegalovirus exposure and HLA in healthy donors. Points from the study as a whole: Later analysis suggested most CMV-associated TCR beta chains were HLA-restricted. Specific recognition of CMV antigens was confirmed in vitro for a few chains (all CMV-associated).

Comment on this clone: As yet, its antigen is unknown.

PCR used 60 Vbeta primers and 13 Jbeta primers. Data came from immunoSEQ multiplex PCR; TCRdb stores just in-frame clones and leaves some out. The sample records fewer than 200,000 clones, approximately 77% being singletons. Looked up from germline, CDR1 is SGHTA and CDR2 is FQGTGA. Germline trimming cut 6 bases from V and 4 bases from J; bases unmatched to any gene: 14. The CDR3 loop spans 16 amino acids. The source material was PBMCs. The sequence came from a man in his forties or fifties in good health and CMV-seropositive. The chain couples TRBV7-3 to TRBJ2-5; 7 nucleotides match TRBD1. The CDR3 here is CASRLTGASNGETQYF. The CDR3 nucleotides are TGTGCCAGCAGGCTCACAGGGGCCTCCAACGGAGAGACCCAGTACTTC.